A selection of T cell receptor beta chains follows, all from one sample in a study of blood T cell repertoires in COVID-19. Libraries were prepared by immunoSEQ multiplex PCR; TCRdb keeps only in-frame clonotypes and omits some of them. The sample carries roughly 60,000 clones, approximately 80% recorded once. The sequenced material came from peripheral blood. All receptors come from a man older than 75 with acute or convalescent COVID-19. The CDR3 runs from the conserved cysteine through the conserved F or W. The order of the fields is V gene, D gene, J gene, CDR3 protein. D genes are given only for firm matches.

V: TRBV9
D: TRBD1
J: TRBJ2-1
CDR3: CASSVEGTGGNEQFF

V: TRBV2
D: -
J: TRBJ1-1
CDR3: CASSEQNTEAFF

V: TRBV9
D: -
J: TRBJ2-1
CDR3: CASSVVGWGRNEQFF

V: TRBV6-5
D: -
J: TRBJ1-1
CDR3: CASRETGLNTEAFF

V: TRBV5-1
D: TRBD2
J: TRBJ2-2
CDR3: CASSLGLAATGELFF

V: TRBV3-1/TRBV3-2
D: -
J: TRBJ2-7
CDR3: CASSQGGYEQYF

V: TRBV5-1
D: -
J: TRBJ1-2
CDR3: CASSAGRSGDGYTF

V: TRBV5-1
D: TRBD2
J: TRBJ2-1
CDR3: CASSSRGAYNEQFF

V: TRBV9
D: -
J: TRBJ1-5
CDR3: CASSSGRDSNQPQHF

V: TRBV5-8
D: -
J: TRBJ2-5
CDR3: CASSSPGLQETQYF

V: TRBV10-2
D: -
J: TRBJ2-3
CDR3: CAGCRENTQYF

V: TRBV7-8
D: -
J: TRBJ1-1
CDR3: CASSFFSGSEAFF

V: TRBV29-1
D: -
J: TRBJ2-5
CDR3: CSVAPDSEETQYF

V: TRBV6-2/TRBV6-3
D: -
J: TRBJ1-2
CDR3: CASSYPDPRRGYGYTF

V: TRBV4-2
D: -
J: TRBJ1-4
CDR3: CASSERGEKLFF

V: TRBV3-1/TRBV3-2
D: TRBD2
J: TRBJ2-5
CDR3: CASSRAGRGTQYF

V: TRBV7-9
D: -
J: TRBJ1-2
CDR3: CASSLTGTKDGYTF